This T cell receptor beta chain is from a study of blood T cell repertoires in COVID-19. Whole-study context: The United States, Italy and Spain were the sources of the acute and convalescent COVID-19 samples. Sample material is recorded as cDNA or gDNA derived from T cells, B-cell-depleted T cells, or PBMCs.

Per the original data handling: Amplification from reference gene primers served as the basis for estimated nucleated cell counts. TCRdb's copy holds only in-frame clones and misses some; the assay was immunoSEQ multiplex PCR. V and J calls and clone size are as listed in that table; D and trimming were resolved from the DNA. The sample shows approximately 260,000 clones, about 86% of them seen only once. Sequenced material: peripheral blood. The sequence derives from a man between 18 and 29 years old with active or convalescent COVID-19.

The CDR3 here is CASSSSYRGSNEKLFF. CDR3 nucleotide sequence: TGTGCCAGCAGTTCTTCCTATCGGGGATCAAATGAAAAACTGTTTTTT. J is TRBJ1-4 and V is TRBV27; D is uncertain. The germline V gene encodes CDR1 MNHEY and CDR2 SMNVEV (reference sequence). This CDR3 has 16 residues. Trimming removed 4 bases from V and 5 bases from J, with 17 bases in between.